This T cell receptor (beta chain) was captured by sequencing in a study of blood T cell repertoires in COVID-19. The wider study: Both acute and convalescent COVID-19 samples were obtained from the United States, Italy and Spain.

Original processing notes: For nucleated cells, counts were estimated from reference gene primer amplification. Only in-frame clones appear in the TCRdb table, and some are missing; sequencing was by immunoSEQ multiplex PCR. V and J calls and clone size are those listed in that table; D and trimming were worked out from the DNA. The table includes around 220,000 clones, roughly 80% detected once. This CDR3 comprises 17 residues. Per the germline V gene, CDR1 is SGHTA and CDR2 is FQGTGA. Trimming pared 5 bases from V and 1 base from J, leaving 15 bases between. The source is a woman aged 80 or older with acute or convalescent COVID-19. The rearrangement joins TRBV7-3 to TRBJ2-6, with TRBD1 as a possible D gene (5 bases). Sample: peripheral blood. CDR3 in amino acids: CASSVNGPGSGANVLTF. The CDR3 DNA follows: TGTGCCAGCAGCGTAAATGGCCCAGGGTCTGGGGCCAACGTCCTGACTTTC.